These 30 T cell receptor beta chains share one sample of origin, sequenced in a study of OX40 agonist ivuxolimab in advanced cancers. Clones were sequenced by immunoSEQ multiplex PCR, and TCRdb holds only the in-frame ones, with some missing. The sample holds under 85,000 clones, just over 85% seen once. The input for sequencing was CD4+ or CD8+ T cells sorted from blood, taken in a trial of the OX40 agonist ivuxolimab. These receptor sequences come from an adult with an advanced solid tumor such as melanoma, head and neck, liver or kidney cancer.

The J gene is TRBJ1-1, the V gene TRBV6-5; D possibly corresponds to TRBD1 (5 bases). V was cut by 7 bases and J by 4 bases, with 13 bases left in between. The CDR3 is made up of 13 amino acids. The germline CDR1 and CDR2 sequences are MNHEY and SVGAGI. The CDR3 is CASTNAGTTEAFF. In DNA form, the CDR3 reads TGTGCCAGCACTAACGCCGGGACCACTGAAGCTTTCTTT.

Points on this clone: One end of the junction does not line up with germline, which may come from a read error. The rearrangement uses TRBV7-7 and TRBJ2-2; D uncertain. The germline gives CDR1 SSHAT, CDR2 FNYEAQ (reference sequence). The CDR3 covers 13 residues. CDR3 nucleotides: TGTGCTAGCAGCTTAGAGAACACCGGGGAGCTGTTTTTT. Translating it yields CASSLENTGELFF.

The chain is built from TRBV5-6 and TRBJ2-3; 9 nucleotides match TRBD2. This CDR3 has 16 amino acids. V shed 0 bases, J shed 5 bases, and the junction held 7 bases outside the gene matches. Looked up from germline, CDR1 is SGHDT and CDR2 is YYEEEE. CDR3: CASSLVAGGPGDTQYF. The CDR3 DNA reads TGTGCCAGCAGCTTGGTTGCGGGAGGGCCAGGAGATACGCAGTATTTT.

In this sample, this clone turned up once. The CDR3 nucleotides are TGCGCCAGCAGTCAATCCGACCGGGACAGGGGGTCCTCGAGGAGTGAAGCTTTCTTT. Protein product: CASSQSDRDRGSSRSEAFF. The gene calls are TRBV23-1 and TRBJ1-1; 11 bases align to TRBD1. TRBV23-1 is known as an ORF, though its function is uncertain. The CDR3 runs to 19 residues. After removal of 0 bases from V and 7 bases from J, the junction contained 16 bases not matched to a gene.

This chain joins TRBV4-1 and TRBJ2-5; 9 bases match TRBD2. There are 17 residues in the CDR3. J was trimmed by 1 base and V by 2 bases; bases with no gene match: 8. The V gene's germline CDR1 is MGHRA and CDR2 YSYEKL. CDR3 amino acids: CASSQTGLAGFQETQYF. The CDR3 bases are TGCGCCAGCAGCCAAACGGGGCTAGCGGGGTTCCAAGAGACCCAGTACTTC.

This clone has only one observation. This chain connects TRBV7-3 to TRBJ1-2; TRBD1 matches 9 bases. This CDR3 comprises 15 residues. Germline CDR1 SGHTA, CDR2 FQGTGA. Unmatched junction bases numbered 9, after V lost 2 bases and J lost 8 bases. CDR3 nucleotides: TGTGCCAGCAGCTTAGCCCAGACAGGGGGAGACGGCTACACCTTC. As protein: CASSLAQTGGDGYTF.

V and J are TRBV30 and TRBJ1-5, with D perhaps matching TRBD1 (5 bases). The CDR3 runs to 13 residues. V was shortened by 5 bases and J by 5 bases, with 13 bases between the two germline ends. CDR1 and CDR2 from the germline V gene are GTSNPN and SVGIG (reference sequence). CDR3 sequence (DNA): TGTGCCTGGGGAACAGGACCCCATCAGCCCCAGCATTTT. The encoded protein is CAWGTGPHQPQHF. The whole variable domain, filled in from reference TRBV30 and TRBJ1-5, reads SQTIHQWPATLVQPVGSPLSLECTVEGTSNPNLYWYRQAAGRGLQLLFYSVGIGQISSEVPQNLSASRPQDRQFILSSKKLLLSDSGFYLCAWGTGPHQPQHFGDGTRLSIL.

This clone was counted once. The chain uses TRBV25-1 and TRBJ1-2, with a possible D match to TRBD1 (6 bases). There are 14 residues in the CDR3. V lost 2 bases and J 4 bases, leaving 11 bases between the germline ends. Germline CDR1 is MGHDK and CDR2 is SYGVNS. As DNA, the CDR3 is TGTGCCAGCAGTGAAGATAACAGGGTCTATGGCTACACCTTC. This gives the protein CASSEDNRVYGYTF.

The chain joins TRBV10-3 to TRBJ1-2; weak D call: TRBD1 (5 bases). Germline lookup yields CDR1 ENHRY and CDR2 SYGVKD. The CDR3 extends over 14 amino acids. V was trimmed by 7 bases and J by 2 bases, leaving 14 bases between them. CDR3 in amino acids: CAITPGEGNYGYTF. CDR3 nucleotides: TGTGCCATCACCCCGGGCGAGGGGAACTATGGCTACACCTTC.

The genes are TRBV30 and TRBJ2-3; D ambiguous. Trimming took 2 bases from V and 2 from J, leaving 17 bases between them. CDR1 and CDR2 from the germline V gene are GTSNPN and SVGIG (reference sequence). CDR3 length equals 16 residues. This CDR3 reads CAWSLARILDTDTQYF. The CDR3 DNA is TGTGCCTGGAGTTTGGCCAGAATTTTGGACACAGATACGCAGTATTTT.

The chain has TRBV7-2 and TRBJ2-7, with D possibly TRBD2 on 6 matching bases. Germline loops: CDR1 SGHTA, CDR2 FQGNSA. This CDR3 contains 16 residues. Trimming removed 5 bases from V and 3 bases from J, with 20 bases in between. DNA for the CDR3: TGTGCCAGCAGCCCCGACCGGCTAGCGTGGAGCTACGAGCAGTACTTC. It codes for CASSPDRLAWSYEQYF.

CDR3: CASSLELLGSGRHEQYF. The CDR3 region has the DNA TGTGCCAGCAGCTTAGAACTCTTGGGGAGCGGGAGACACGAGCAGTACTTC. The chain employs TRBV11-2 and TRBJ2-7, with 8 bases fitting TRBD2. CDR1 and CDR2 (germline): SGHAT, FQNNGV. The V and J ends lost 0 bases and 5 bases, in that order; junction bases with no gene match: 12. This CDR3 has 17 residues.

The rearrangement uses TRBV5-1 and TRBJ2-5; D is ambiguous. The germline V and J ends were trimmed by 2 bases and 3 bases, with 8 bases remaining between them. CDR1 SGHRS and CDR2 YFSETQ come from the germline V gene. CDR3 length: 13 amino acids. The CDR3 region is CASSFGNKETQYF. As DNA, the CDR3 is TGCGCCAGCAGCTTCGGAAACAAAGAGACCCAGTACTTC.

This clone appeared once. The chain employs TRBV7-8 and TRBJ2-3; 7 bases are a match to TRBD1. Germline loops: CDR1 SGHVS, CDR2 FQNEAQ. CDR3 size: 14 residues. Trimming removed 5 bases from V and 4 bases from J; junction bases left unmatched: 6. CDR3 nucleotide sequence: TGTGCCAGCAGCCAGATTACAGGGGCAGATACGCAGTATTTT. Translated, it gives CASSQITGADTQYF.

This chain uses TRBV27 with TRBJ2-5, with 7 bases aligning to TRBD2. Germline assignment: CDR1 MNHEY and CDR2 SMNVEV (reference sequence). The junction had 4 bases not matched to a gene; V was cut back by 1 base and J by 5 bases. CDR3 length equals 14 residues. CDR3 loop: CASSLWGEGETQYF. In DNA form, the CDR3 reads TGTGCCAGCAGTTTATGGGGGGAGGGGGAGACCCAGTACTTC.

The chain employs TRBV21-1 and TRBJ2-4. TRBV21-1 is noted as a pseudogene. CDR3 length: 18 residues. The CDR3 nucleotides are TGTGCCAGCAGCGAACGGGACCGACCTTTCTTAGCCAAAAACATTCAGTACTTC. This codes for CASSERDRPFLAKNIQYF.

CDR3 DNA: TGTGCCAGCAGCTTGCAGGGGACTAGCTACAATGAGCAGTTCTTC. Protein sequence: CASSLQGTSYNEQFF. This rearrangement joins TRBV5-4 to TRBJ2-1; 8 bases align to TRBD2. Germline CDR1 reads SGHNT; CDR2 reads YYREEE (reference sequence). J lost 3 bases, V lost 1 base, and 3 bases had no gene match. CDR3 length equals 15 residues.

The rearrangement links TRBV27 to TRBJ1-2, with D perhaps TRBD1 (6 bases). V lost 6 bases and J lost 2, with 19 bases in between. Germline CDR1 MNHEY, CDR2 SMNVEV (reference sequence). CDR3 length: 16 residues. CDR3 residues: CASRDRLGATNYGYTF. The CDR3 coding sequence is TGTGCCAGCAGGGACAGATTGGGGGCAACGAACTATGGCTACACCTTC.

V is TRBV30 and J is TRBJ2-3; a possible D gene is TRBD2 (6 bases). Trimming took 2 bases from V and 0 from J, leaving 9 bases between them. Germline V gene data show CDR1 as GTSNPN and CDR2 as SVGIG (reference sequence). CDR3 length: 14 amino acids. The DNA of the CDR3 is TGTGCCTGGAGTCGTAGCGGAAGCACAGATACGCAGTATTTT. It yields the protein CAWSRSGSTDTQYF.

This clone turned up a few times. The chain joins TRBV28 to TRBJ1-1; D is ambiguous. The CDR3 covers 12 residues. Germline V gene lookup returns CDR1 MDHEN and CDR2 SYDVKM. Trimming left V 3 bases short and J 3 bases short, with 5 bases between. As DNA, the CDR3 is TGTGCCAGCAGTTTCCCTTACACTGAAGCTTTCTTT. It yields the protein CASSFPYTEAFF.

The chain recombines TRBV7-2 with TRBJ1-5, with D possibly matching TRBD1 (5 bases). CDR1 SGHTA and CDR2 FQGNSA come from the germline V gene. V was pared by 1 base and J by 7 bases, with 14 bases between. The CDR3 runs 15 residues. The CDR3 region is CASSLVWGEGQPQHF. The CDR3 DNA follows: TGTGCCAGCAGCTTAGTGTGGGGCGAAGGACAGCCCCAGCATTTT. The complete variable domain, with remaining parts taken from reference TRBV7-2 and TRBJ1-5, reads GAGVSQSPSNKVTEKGKDVELRCDPISGHTALYWYRQSLGQGLEFLIYFQGNSAPDKSGLPSDRFSAERTGGSVSTLTIQRTQQEDSAVYLCASSLVWGEGQPQHFGDGTRLSIL.

The V gene is TRBV9, the J gene TRBJ1-1, with D possibly being TRBD1 (5 bases). Trimming stripped 4 bases from V and 7 bases from J, with 17 bases between. CDR1 and CDR2 (germline): SGDLS, YYNGEE. This CDR3 comprises 14 residues. For the CDR3, the DNA is TGTGCCAGCAGCCAAACGACCGGGGGGGTTGAAGCTTTCTTT. Translation: CASSQTTGGVEAFF.

The genes are TRBV5-4 and TRBJ2-1; TRBD2 aligns across 11 bases. V lost 4 bases and J lost 5; bases outside the gene matches: 8. The CDR3 length is 16 residues. The V gene's germline CDR1 is SGHNT and CDR2 YYREEE (reference sequence). CDR3 sequence reads: CASSPLAGGMNNEQFF. The CDR3 coding sequence is TGTGCCAGCAGCCCCTTAGCGGGAGGGATGAACAATGAGCAGTTCTTC. Combining the CDR3 with reference TRBV5-4 and TRBJ2-1 gives the whole variable domain ETGVTQSPTHLIKTRGQQVTLRCSSQSGHNTVSWYQQALGQGPQFIFQYYREEENGRGNFPPRFSGLQFPNYSSELNVNALELDDSALYLCASSPLAGGMNNEQFFGPGTRLTVL.

The DNA for the CDR3 is TGTGCCAGCAGTAACATGGTTGGGGCGAGGCAGTATTTT. This encodes CASSNMVGARQYF. The chain couples TRBV6-1 to TRBJ2-3, with D possibly matching TRBD1 (5 bases). The CDR3 has 13 residues. V was trimmed by 5 bases and J by 11 bases, leaving 17 bases between them. Germline V gene data show CDR1 as MNHNS and CDR2 as SASEGT.

V usage is TRBV28 and J usage is TRBJ2-3; 7 nucleotides line up with TRBD2. With V trimmed by 4 bases and J by 4 bases, 11 bases remained unmatched. The CDR3 sequence is 16 residues long. Germline V gives CDR1 MDHEN, CDR2 SYDVKM. DNA of the CDR3: TGTGCCAGCAGTTCCTCGGGGGAGGGATCGTCAGATACGCAGTATTTT. It is translated as CASSSSGEGSSDTQYF.

V is TRBV18 and J is TRBJ1-5; maybe TRBD1 (6 bases). Trimming shortened V by 2 bases and J by 5 bases, and 16 bases separated the two germline ends. The CDR3 has 16 amino acids. In germline, CDR1 is KGHSH, CDR2 LQKENI. In nucleotides, the CDR3 is TGTGCCAGCTCACCAACTGGACAGCCGGCAGATCAGCCCCAGCATTTT. Protein product: CASSPTGQPADQPQHF.

V is TRBV6-6 and J is TRBJ2-3; D gene uncertain. Germline V gives CDR1 MNHNY, CDR2 SVGAGI (reference sequence). The CDR3 covers 13 residues. V was clipped by 7 bases and J by 4 bases, with 12 bases between them. This CDR3 is CASNLRRSDTQYF. The CDR3 region has the DNA TGTGCCAGCAATTTACGCCGATCAGATACGCAGTATTTT.

The chain carries TRBV19 and TRBJ2-5; 10 bases are a match to TRBD2. The germline CDR1 and CDR2 sequences are LNHDA and SQIVND (reference sequence). The trim removed 5 bases at V and 4 bases at J, leaving 10 bases unmatched. The CDR3 spans 16 residues. CDR3: CASSRSSGRGGETQYF. In nucleotides, the CDR3 is TGTGCCAGTAGTCGCTCGAGCGGGAGGGGCGGAGAGACCCAGTACTTC.

The chain combines TRBV28 with TRBJ2-1; D is unclear. Deletions cut 1 base from V and 2 bases from J, with 0 bases between. Germline CDR1 is MDHEN and CDR2 is SYDVKM. The CDR3 has 12 residues. The CDR3 reads CASSLSYNEQFF. The CDR3 bases are TGTGCCAGCAGTTTATCCTACAATGAGCAGTTCTTC.

The rearrangement uses TRBV5-6 and TRBJ2-5, with a weak D call TRBD1 (5 bases). V was clipped by 4 bases and J by 4 bases, with 17 bases between them. The CDR3 is 15 residues long. Germline V gene sequence: CDR1 SGHDT, CDR2 YYEEEE. The CDR3 sequence: CASSPRSGYTETQYF. As DNA, the CDR3 is TGTGCCAGCAGCCCTCGATCAGGGTATACAGAGACCCAGTACTTC.